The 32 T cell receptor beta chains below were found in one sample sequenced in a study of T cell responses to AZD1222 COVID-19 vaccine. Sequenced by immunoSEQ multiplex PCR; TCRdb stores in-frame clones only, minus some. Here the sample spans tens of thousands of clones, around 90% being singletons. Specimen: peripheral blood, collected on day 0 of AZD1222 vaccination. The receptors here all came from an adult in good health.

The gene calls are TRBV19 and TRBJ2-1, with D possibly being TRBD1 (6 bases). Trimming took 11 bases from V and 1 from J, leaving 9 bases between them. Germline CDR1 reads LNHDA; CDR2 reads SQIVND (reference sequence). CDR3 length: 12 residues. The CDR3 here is CAVRGSYNEQFF. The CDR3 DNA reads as TGTGCCGTAAGGGGGTCCTACAATGAGCAGTTCTTC.

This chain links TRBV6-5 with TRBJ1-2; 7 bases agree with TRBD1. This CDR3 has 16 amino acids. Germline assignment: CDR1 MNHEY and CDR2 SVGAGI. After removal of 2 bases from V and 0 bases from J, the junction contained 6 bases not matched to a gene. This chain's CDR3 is CASSYKGARTNYGYTF. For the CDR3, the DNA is TGTGCCAGCAGTTACAAGGGGGCCAGGACTAACTATGGCTACACCTTC.

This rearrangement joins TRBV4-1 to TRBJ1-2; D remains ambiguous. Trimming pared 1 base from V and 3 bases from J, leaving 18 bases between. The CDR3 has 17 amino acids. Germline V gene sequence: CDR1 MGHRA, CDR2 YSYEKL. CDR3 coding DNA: TGCGCCAGCAGCCAAGTGATACGGGCGCCGCCCTACTATGGCTACACCTTC. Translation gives CASSQVIRAPPYYGYTF.

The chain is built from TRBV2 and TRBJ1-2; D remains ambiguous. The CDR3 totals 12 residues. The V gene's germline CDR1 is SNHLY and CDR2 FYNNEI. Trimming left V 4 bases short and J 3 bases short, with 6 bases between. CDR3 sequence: CASSGTYYGYTF. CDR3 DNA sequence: TGTGCCAGCAGTGGGACGTACTATGGCTACACCTTC.

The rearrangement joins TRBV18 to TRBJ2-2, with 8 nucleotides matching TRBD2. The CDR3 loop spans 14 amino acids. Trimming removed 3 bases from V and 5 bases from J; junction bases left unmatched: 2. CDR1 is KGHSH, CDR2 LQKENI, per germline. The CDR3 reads CASSPGLETGELFF. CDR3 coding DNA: TGTGCCAGCTCACCGGGACTAGAAACCGGGGAGCTGTTTTTT.

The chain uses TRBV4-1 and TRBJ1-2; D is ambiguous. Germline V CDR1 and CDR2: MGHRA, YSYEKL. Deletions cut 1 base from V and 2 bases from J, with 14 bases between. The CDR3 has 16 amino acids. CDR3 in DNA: TGCGCCAGCAGCCAAGGGTCCGGGGAGAGAAACTATGGCTACACCTTC. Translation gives CASSQGSGERNYGYTF.

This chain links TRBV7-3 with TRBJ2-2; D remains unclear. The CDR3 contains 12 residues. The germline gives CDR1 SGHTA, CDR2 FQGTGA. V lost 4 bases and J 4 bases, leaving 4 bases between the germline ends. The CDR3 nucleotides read TGTGCCAGCAGCTCCCGCACCGGGGAGCTGTTTTTT. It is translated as CASSSRTGELFF.

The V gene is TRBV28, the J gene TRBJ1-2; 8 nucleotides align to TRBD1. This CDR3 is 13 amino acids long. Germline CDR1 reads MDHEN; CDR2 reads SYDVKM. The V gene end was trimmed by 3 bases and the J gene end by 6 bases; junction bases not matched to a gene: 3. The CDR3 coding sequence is TGTGCCAGCAGTTTCAGGGGGCTTGATGGCTACACCTTC. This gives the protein CASSFRGLDGYTF.

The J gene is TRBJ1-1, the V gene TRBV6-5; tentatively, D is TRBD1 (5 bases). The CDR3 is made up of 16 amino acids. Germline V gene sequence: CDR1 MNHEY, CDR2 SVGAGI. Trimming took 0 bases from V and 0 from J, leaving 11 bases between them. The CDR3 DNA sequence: TGTGCCAGCAGTTACTCTATCCAGGGACTGAACACTGAAGCTTTCTTT. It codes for CASSYSIQGLNTEAFF.

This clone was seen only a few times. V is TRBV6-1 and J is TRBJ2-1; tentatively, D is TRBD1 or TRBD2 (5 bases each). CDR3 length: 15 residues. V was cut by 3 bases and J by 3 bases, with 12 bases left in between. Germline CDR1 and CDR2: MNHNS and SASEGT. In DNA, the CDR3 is TGTGCCAGCAGTGATTGGGGACCTTACTACAATGAGCAGTTCTTC. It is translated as CASSDWGPYYNEQFF.

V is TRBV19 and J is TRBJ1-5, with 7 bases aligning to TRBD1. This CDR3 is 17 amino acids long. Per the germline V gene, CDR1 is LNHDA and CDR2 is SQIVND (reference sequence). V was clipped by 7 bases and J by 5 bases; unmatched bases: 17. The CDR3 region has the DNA TGTGCCAGTACTGGTTTGCGACAGGGTAGTTTGGATCAGCCCCAGCATTTT. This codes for CASTGLRQGSLDQPQHF. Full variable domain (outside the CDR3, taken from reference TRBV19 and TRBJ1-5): DGGITQSPKYLFRKEGQNVTLSCEQNLNHDAMYWYRQDPGQGLRLIYYSQIVNDFQKGDIAEGYSVSREKKESFPLTVTSAQKNPTAFYLCASTGLRQGSLDQPQHFGDGTRLSIL.

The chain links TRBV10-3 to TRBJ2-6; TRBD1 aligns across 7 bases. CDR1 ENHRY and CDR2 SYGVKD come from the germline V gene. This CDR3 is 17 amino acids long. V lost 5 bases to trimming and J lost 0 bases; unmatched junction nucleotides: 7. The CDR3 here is CAISTTGLVSGANVLTF. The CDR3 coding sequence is TGTGCCATCAGTACGACAGGGTTAGTCTCTGGGGCCAACGTCCTGACTTTC.

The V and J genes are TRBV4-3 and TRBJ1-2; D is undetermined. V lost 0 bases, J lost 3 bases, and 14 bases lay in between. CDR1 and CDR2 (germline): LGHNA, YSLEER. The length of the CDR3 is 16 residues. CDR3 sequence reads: CASSQDPPRRDYGYTF. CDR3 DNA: TGCGCCAGCAGCCAAGATCCTCCTCGGAGGGACTATGGCTACACCTTC.

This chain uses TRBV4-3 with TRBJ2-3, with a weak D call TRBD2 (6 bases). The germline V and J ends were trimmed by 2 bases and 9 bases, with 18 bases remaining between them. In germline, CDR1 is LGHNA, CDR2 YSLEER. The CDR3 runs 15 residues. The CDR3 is CASSQTHGEEWTQYF. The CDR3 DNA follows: TGCGCCAGCAGCCAAACCCACGGGGAGGAGTGGACGCAGTATTTT.

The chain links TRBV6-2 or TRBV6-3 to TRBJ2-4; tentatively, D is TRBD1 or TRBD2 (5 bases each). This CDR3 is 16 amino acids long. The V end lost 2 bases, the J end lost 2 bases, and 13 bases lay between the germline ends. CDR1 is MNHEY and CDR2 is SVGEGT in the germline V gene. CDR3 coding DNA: TGTGCCAGCAGTTACGAGGGGTTGTTAACCAAAAACATTCAGTACTTC. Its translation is CASSYEGLLTKNIQYF.

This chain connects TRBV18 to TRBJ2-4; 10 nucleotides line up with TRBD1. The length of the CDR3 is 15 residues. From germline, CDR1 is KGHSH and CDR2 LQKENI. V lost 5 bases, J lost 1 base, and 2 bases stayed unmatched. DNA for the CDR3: TGTGCCAGCTCAGGGACAGGGGATGCCAAAAACATTCAGTACTTC. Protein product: CASSGTGDAKNIQYF.

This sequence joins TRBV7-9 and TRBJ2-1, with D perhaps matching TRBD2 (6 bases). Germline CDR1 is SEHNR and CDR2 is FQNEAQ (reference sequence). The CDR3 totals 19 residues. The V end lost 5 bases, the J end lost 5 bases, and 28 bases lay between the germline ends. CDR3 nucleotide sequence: TGTGCCAGCAGCCAAGGCGGGGTCTTGGCTAGAAGGCGGGACAATGAGCAGTTCTTC. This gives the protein CASSQGGVLARRRDNEQFF.

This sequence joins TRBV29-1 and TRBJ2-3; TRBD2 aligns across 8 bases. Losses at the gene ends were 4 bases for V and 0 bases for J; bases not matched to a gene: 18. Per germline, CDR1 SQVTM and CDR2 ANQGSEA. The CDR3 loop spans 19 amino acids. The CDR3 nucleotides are TGCAGCGTTGTCCCTCGAGGAGCGGGGGACCCCTTAAGCACAGATACGCAGTATTTT. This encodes CSVVPRGAGDPLSTDTQYF.

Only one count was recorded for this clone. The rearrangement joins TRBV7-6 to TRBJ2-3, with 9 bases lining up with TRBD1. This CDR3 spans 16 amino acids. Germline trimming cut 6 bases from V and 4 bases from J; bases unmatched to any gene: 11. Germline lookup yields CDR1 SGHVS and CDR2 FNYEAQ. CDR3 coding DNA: TGTGCCAGCAGGTTTTTGACAGGGGGAGAGTCAGATACGCAGTATTTT. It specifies CASRFLTGGESDTQYF.

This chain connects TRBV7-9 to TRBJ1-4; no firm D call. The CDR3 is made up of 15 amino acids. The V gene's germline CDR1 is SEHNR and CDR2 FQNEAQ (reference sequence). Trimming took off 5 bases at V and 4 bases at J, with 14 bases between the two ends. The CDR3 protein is CASSRSRTSNEKLFF. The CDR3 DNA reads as TGTGCCAGCAGCCGCTCGCGCACTAGTAATGAAAAACTGTTTTTT.

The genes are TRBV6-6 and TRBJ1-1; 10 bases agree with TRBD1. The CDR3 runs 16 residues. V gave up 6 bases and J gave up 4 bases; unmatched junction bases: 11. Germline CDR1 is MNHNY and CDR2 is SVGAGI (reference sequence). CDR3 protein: CASSSPGQGSFTEAFF. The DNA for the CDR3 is TGTGCCAGCAGCAGCCCGGGACAGGGGTCGTTCACTGAAGCTTTCTTT.

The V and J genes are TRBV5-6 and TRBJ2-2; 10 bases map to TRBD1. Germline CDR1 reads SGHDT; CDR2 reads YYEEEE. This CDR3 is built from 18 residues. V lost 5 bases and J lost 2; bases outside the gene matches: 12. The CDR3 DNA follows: TGTGCCAGCAGTAATAGAAGGACAGGGGGTAAAAACACCGGGGAGCTGTTTTTT. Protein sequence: CASSNRRTGGKNTGELFF. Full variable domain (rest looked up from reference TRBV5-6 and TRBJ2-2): DAGVTQSPTHLIKTRGQQVTLRCSPKSGHDTVSWYQQALGQGPQFIFQYYEEEERQRGNFPDRFSGHQFPNYSSELNVNALLLGDSALYLCASSNRRTGGKNTGELFFGEGSRLTVL.

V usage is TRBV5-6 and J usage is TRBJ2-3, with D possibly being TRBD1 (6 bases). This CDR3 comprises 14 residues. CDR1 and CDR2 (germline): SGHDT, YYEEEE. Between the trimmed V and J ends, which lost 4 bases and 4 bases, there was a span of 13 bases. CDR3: CASSVAGVPDTQYF. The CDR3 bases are TGTGCCAGCAGCGTCGCAGGGGTCCCAGATACGCAGTATTTT.

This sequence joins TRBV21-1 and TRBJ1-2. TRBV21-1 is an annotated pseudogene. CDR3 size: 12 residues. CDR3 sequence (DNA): TGTGCCAGCAGCAAATTGTTGAAGGGCTACACCTTC. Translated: CASSKLLKGYTF.

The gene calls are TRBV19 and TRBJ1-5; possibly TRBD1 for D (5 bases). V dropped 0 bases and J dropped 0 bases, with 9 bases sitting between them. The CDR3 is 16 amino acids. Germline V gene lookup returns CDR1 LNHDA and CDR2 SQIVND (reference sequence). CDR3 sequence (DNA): TGTGCCAGTAGTATAGAGGGGACGGATAGCAATCAGCCCCAGCATTTT. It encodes CASSIEGTDSNQPQHF.

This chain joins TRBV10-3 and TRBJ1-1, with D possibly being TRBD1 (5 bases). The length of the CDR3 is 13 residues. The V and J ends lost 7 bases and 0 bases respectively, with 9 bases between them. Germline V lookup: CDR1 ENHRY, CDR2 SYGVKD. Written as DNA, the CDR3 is TGTGCCATCACCGGGACCATGAACACTGAAGCTTTCTTT. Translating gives CAITGTMNTEAFF.

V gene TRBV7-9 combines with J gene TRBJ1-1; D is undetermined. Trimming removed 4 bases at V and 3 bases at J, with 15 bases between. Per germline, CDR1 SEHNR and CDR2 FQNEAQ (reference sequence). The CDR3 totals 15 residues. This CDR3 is CASSWRRVSDTEAFF. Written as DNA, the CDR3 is TGTGCCAGCAGCTGGAGGAGGGTTAGCGACACTGAAGCTTTCTTT.

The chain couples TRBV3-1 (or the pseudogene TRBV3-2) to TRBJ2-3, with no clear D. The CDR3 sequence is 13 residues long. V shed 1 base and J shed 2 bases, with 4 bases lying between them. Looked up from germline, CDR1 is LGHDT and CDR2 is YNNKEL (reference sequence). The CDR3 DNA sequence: TGTGCCAGCAGCCAAGGGCCCACAGATACGCAGTATTTT. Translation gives CASSQGPTDTQYF.

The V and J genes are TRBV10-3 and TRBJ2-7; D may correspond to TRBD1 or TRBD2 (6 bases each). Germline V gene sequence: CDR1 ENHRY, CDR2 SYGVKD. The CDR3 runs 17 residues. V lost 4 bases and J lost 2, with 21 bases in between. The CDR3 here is CAISALSRRGSAYEQYF. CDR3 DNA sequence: TGTGCCATCAGTGCCCTATCTCGGAGGGGGTCAGCCTACGAGCAGTACTTC.

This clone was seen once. In nucleotides, the CDR3 is TGCGCCAGTAGCCAAGGTTTTGGGCTGCCTGCTAACTATGGCTACACCTTC. Its translation: CASSQGFGLPANYGYTF. The chain couples TRBV23-1 to TRBJ1-2; D call uncertain. TRBV23-1 is treated as an ORF (open reading frame) with a function not yet certain. Trimming cost V 9 bases and J 0 bases, with 23 bases left between them. This CDR3 spans 17 amino acids.

The CDR3 loop reads CASTREESLTDTQYF. DNA of the CDR3: TGCGCCAGCACCCGGGAGGAGAGTCTTACAGATACGCAGTATTTT. The chain couples TRBV5-1 to TRBJ2-3; 7 nucleotides match TRBD2. With V trimmed by 6 bases and J by 3 bases, 10 bases remained unmatched. The germline V gene has CDR1 SGHRS and CDR2 YFSETQ. The CDR3 is made up of 15 amino acids.

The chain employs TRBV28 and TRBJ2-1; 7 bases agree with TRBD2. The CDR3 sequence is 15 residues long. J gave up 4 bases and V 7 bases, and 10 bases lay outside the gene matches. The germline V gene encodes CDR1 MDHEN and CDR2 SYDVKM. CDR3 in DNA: TGTGCCAGCAAAACAGCGGGACCCAATTACAATGAGCAGTTCTTC. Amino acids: CASKTAGPNYNEQFF.